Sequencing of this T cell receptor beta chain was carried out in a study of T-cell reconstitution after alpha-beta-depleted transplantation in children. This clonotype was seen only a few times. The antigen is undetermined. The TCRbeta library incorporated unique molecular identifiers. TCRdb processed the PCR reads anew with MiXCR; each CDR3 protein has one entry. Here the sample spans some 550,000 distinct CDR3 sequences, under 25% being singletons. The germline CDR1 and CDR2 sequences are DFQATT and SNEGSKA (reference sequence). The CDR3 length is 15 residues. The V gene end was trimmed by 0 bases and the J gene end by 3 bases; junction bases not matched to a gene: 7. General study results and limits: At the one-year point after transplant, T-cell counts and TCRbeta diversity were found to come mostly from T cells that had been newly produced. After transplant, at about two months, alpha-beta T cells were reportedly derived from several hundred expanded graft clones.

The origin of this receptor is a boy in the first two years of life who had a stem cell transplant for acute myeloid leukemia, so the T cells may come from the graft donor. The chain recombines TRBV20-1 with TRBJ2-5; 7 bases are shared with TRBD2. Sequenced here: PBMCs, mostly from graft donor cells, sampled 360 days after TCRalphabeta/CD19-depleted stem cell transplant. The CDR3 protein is CSARDLSAGEETQYF. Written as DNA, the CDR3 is TGCAGTGCTAGAGATCTTTCGGCGGGGGAAGAGACCCAGTACTTC.